These 14 T cell receptor beta chains were sequenced from one sample in a study of regulatory T cells in long-lasting Graves disease. CDR3 regions were amplified by Arm-PCR using iRepertoire HTBI primers to build TCR beta libraries. Each CDR3 protein gets one entry after TCRdb re-called the multiplex PCR reads with MiXCR. Found here are roughly 450,000 distinct CDR3 sequences, approximately 23% of them singletons; the top ten hold less than 15%. Documented time point: persistent/refractory GD, antithyroid drugs over 5 years with positive TRAb. PBMC-derived RNA was used for the TCR library. Sequenced here: peripheral blood mononuclear cells (PBMCs), sampled when the disease was refractory, from a patient treated with antithyroid drugs. The receptors shown here come from a female donor with Graves disease.

This chain connects TRBV28 to TRBJ1-5; 8 bases fit TRBD1. Trimming at V came to 5 bases and at J to 0 bases, leaving 6 bases not matched to a gene. The CDR3 contains 16 residues. Germline V gene lookup returns CDR1 MDHEN and CDR2 SYDVKM. As DNA, the CDR3 is TGTGCCAGCAGTGGTGGGACAGGAGATAGCAATCAGCCCCAGCATTTT. Its protein is CASSGGTGDSNQPQHF.

This clonotype was recorded at least ten times. The chain employs TRBV20-1 and TRBJ1-5; D unclear. V was trimmed by 3 bases and J by 0 bases, leaving 6 bases between them. The CDR3 loop spans 13 amino acids. Per germline, CDR1 DFQATT and CDR2 SNEGSKA (reference sequence). The CDR3 nucleotides read TGCAGTGCTAGGGCCGGTAGCAATCAGCCCCAGCATTTT. It yields the protein CSARAGSNQPQHF.

The chain carries TRBV7-2 and TRBJ2-7; 7 bases are shared with TRBD1. The CDR3 sequence is 14 residues long. V lost 4 bases, J lost 3 bases, and 6 bases stayed unmatched. Germline V CDR1 and CDR2: SGHTA, FQGNSA. CDR3 coding DNA: TGTGCCAGCAGCTCGACAGGGAGCATCTACGAGCAGTACTTC. Residues: CASSSTGSIYEQYF. The whole variable domain, remainder taken from reference TRBV7-2 and TRBJ2-7, is GAGVSQSPSNKVTEKGKDVELRCDPISGHTALYWYRQSLGQGLEFLIYFQGNSAPDKSGLPSDRFSAERTGGSVSTLTIQRTQQEDSAVYLCASSSTGSIYEQYFGPGTRLTVT.

This clonotype was detected ten times or more. The V and J genes are TRBV6-1 and TRBJ2-4; perhaps TRBD1 as D (5 bases). CDR1 and CDR2 (germline): MNHNS, SASEGT. The CDR3 consists of 16 residues. The V end was cut by 7 bases, the J end by 3 bases, with 19 bases between. Here the CDR3 reads CASTNQGSNVKNIQYF. CDR3 nucleotides: TGTGCCAGCACCAACCAGGGATCTAACGTCAAAAACATTCAGTACTTC.

This clonotype has a count of ten or more. J is TRBJ2-7 and V is TRBV28; tentatively, D is TRBD1 or TRBD2 (6 bases each). Germline V gene lookup returns CDR1 MDHEN and CDR2 SYDVKM. The CDR3 consists of 18 residues. Trimming shortened V by 6 bases and J by 6 bases, and 30 bases separated the two germline ends. The CDR3 sequence: CASRRLEVGGPSPREQYF. CDR3 DNA: TGTGCCAGCAGACGATTAGAGGTCGGGGGCCCTAGCCCACGCGAGCAGTACTTC.

This clonotype has a count of ten or more. This rearrangement joins TRBV6-1 to TRBJ1-1; 7 bases are shared with TRBD1. There are 14 residues in the CDR3. Unmatched junction bases numbered 6, after V lost 6 bases and J lost 2 bases. CDR1 is MNHNS, CDR2 SASEGT, per germline. The CDR3 sequence: CASSLTGVNTEAFF. In nucleotides, the CDR3 is TGTGCCAGCAGCCTTACAGGGGTAAACACTGAAGCTTTCTTT.

This clonotype showed up just a few times. The J gene is TRBJ1-3, the V gene TRBV19, with TRBD1 as a possible D gene (6 bases). Trimming took off 6 bases at V and 0 bases at J, with 15 bases between the two ends. The germline V gene has CDR1 LNHDA and CDR2 SQIVND (reference sequence). There are 16 residues in the CDR3. Here the CDR3 DNA reads TGTGCCAGTAGAGACAGGATCTCCAGCTCTGGAAACACCATATATTTT. Its protein is CASRDRISSSGNTIYF. Looking up the rest from reference TRBV19 and TRBJ1-3 gives the full variable domain: DGGITQSPKYLFRKEGQNVTLSCEQNLNHDAMYWYRQDPGQGLRLIYYSQIVNDFQKGDIAEGYSVSREKKESFPLTVTSAQKNPTAFYLCASRDRISSSGNTIYFGEGSWLTVV.

This clonotype was recorded many times. The chain carries TRBV28 and TRBJ1-5; 10 bases are shared with TRBD1. The CDR3 loop spans 15 amino acids. From germline, CDR1 is MDHEN and CDR2 SYDVKM. With 6 bases clipped from V and 3 bases from J, the junction kept 5 bases outside the gene matches. DNA of the CDR3: TGTGCCAGCAGGAAGGACAGGGGGTACAATCAGCCCCAGCATTTT. Its protein is CASRKDRGYNQPQHF.

There are a few counts of this clonotype. The gene calls are TRBV7-9 and TRBJ2-7, with a weak D call TRBD1 (6 bases). CDR3 length equals 16 residues. V lost 4 bases and J 3 bases, leaving 19 bases between the germline ends. CDR1 is SEHNR, CDR2 FQNEAQ, per germline (reference sequence). This CDR3 reads CASSSFKGENFYEQYF. CDR3 DNA sequence: TGTGCCAGCAGCTCATTCAAGGGGGAGAACTTCTACGAGCAGTACTTC.

This clonotype has only a few counts. The missing conserved phenylalanine or tryptophan at the end of this CDR3 makes a read error likely. No DNA is shown, since the ends of the CDR3 on it are uncertain; the CDR3 is the one TCRdb lists. The J gene is TRBJ1-2, the V gene TRBV5-6. Germline V lookup: CDR1 SGHDT, CDR2 YYEEEE. The CDR3 extends over 11 residues, inclusive of both ends. CDR3 amino acids: CASSLVRAITL.

Many counts were recorded for this clonotype. The chain recombines TRBV12-3 or TRBV12-4 with TRBJ1-5, with D tentatively TRBD1 (5 bases). With 5 bases removed from V and 9 bases from J, the gap between germline ends came to 17 bases. The CDR3 runs to 14 residues. The CDR3 DNA reads as TGTGCCAGCAGTCACAACAGGTTCGGGTGGCCCCAGCATTTT. Translating gives CASSHNRFGWPQHF.

A few counts support this clonotype. The chain carries TRBV11-2 and TRBJ2-3; D gene ambiguous. The CDR3 consists of 13 residues. The germline V gene has CDR1 SGHAT and CDR2 FQNNGV. The ends were cut back, 0 bases at V and 8 bases at J, with 9 bases in the middle. The CDR3 is CASSLEQYGTQYF. The CDR3 bases are TGTGCCAGCAGCTTAGAACAATACGGTACGCAGTATTTT.

This clonotype was picked up many times. An end of the junction differs from the germline gene, which may be a read error. The rearrangement joins TRBV5-1 to TRBJ1-1, with D possibly matching TRBD1 (5 bases). CDR1 SGHRS and CDR2 YFSETQ come from the germline V gene. The CDR3 totals 12 residues. The CDR3 DNA reads as TGCGCCAGCAGCTCCTCCGGGACGAACCTGATCTTT. Residues: CASSSSGTNLIF.

This rearrangement joins TRBV12-3 or TRBV12-4 to TRBJ1-6; D gene uncertain. V lost 5 bases and J lost 8, with 10 bases in between. The CDR3 contains 13 residues. The CDR3 nucleotides read TGTGCCAGCAGTGGTACGAGCGATTCACCCCTCCACTTT. It encodes CASSGTSDSPLHF.